The 26 T cell receptor beta chains below come from one sample, sequenced in a study of shared clonotypes between healthy human individuals. Method: immunoSEQ multiplex PCR; TCRdb's copy keeps in-frame clones and lacks some. The sample holds millions of clones, over 85% seen once. Naive CD8 cells were CD45RO-negative, positively selected for CCR7, excluding terminally differentiated effector memory CD45RA+ cells. The source material was naive CD8+ T cells sorted from blood. These receptors were collected from a man aged 18 to 30 in good health.

The gene calls are TRBV4-1 and TRBJ2-3, with D uncertain. Looked up from germline, CDR1 is MGHRA and CDR2 is YSYEKL. V was shortened by 4 bases and J by 4 bases, with 18 bases between the two germline ends. This CDR3 has 16 residues. Here the CDR3 reads CASSLSPTGMADTQYF. In nucleotides, the CDR3 is TGCGCCAGCAGCCTCTCGCCGACTGGGATGGCAGATACGCAGTATTTT.

The chain links TRBV6-5 to TRBJ2-3, with D perhaps matching TRBD1 (6 bases). The CDR3 covers 14 residues. Trimming cost V 6 bases and J 2 bases, with 12 bases left between them. CDR1 MNHEY and CDR2 SVGAGI come from the germline V gene. CDR3 in DNA: TGTGCCAGCAGCCCCGGGACACACACAGATACGCAGTATTTT. Amino acids: CASSPGTHTDTQYF.

CDR3 sequence reads: CATRAGNGQYF. The CDR3 DNA sequence: TGTGCCACCCGGGCAGGGAACGGGCAGTACTTC. The rearrangement joins TRBV27 to TRBJ2-7; D is possibly TRBD1 (5 bases). The CDR3 consists of 11 residues. V lost 10 bases, J lost 9 bases, and 16 bases lay in between. Germline lookup yields CDR1 MNHEY and CDR2 SMNVEV (reference sequence).

The DNA of the CDR3 is TGTGCCAGCAGTTCCGTCGTGGGGGAGGCCAGGGGGACCCAGTACTTC. It translates to CASSSVVGEARGTQYF. This chain joins TRBV6-5 and TRBJ2-5, with D perhaps assigned TRBD1 or TRBD2 (6 bases each). Germline assignment: CDR1 MNHEY and CDR2 SVGAGI. V was cut by 4 bases and J by 7 bases, with 22 bases left in between. The CDR3 is made up of 16 amino acids.

The gene calls are TRBV7-9 and TRBJ1-2; possible D gene TRBD1, 5 bases. There are 15 residues in the CDR3. V gave up 3 bases and J gave up 6 bases, with 17 bases separating them. Germline-derived CDR1 and CDR2 are SEHNR and FQNEAQ (reference sequence). In DNA form, the CDR3 reads TGTGCCAGCAGCTTCGCAGGGCTGGTGTTAGATGGCTACACCTTC. Its translation: CASSFAGLVLDGYTF.

The J gene is TRBJ2-2, the V gene TRBV29-1; possible D gene TRBD2, 5 bases. V lost 6 bases to trimming and J lost 4 bases, with 15 bases between them. Germline values: CDR1 SQVTM, CDR2 ANQGSEA. The CDR3 has 14 amino acids. The DNA for the CDR3 is TGCAGCGTCCTTACTAGGGTTAGCACCGGGGAGCTGTTTTTT. Its translation is CSVLTRVSTGELFF.

This chain uses TRBV6-5 with TRBJ2-7; D is perhaps TRBD2 (5 bases). Germline V gene lookup returns CDR1 MNHEY and CDR2 SVGAGI. V lost 2 bases to trimming and J lost 2 bases, with 16 bases between them. The CDR3 has 16 residues. The chain's CDR3 is CASSYAGRLSTYEQYF. In nucleotides, the CDR3 is TGTGCCAGCAGTTACGCGGGCCGGCTTAGCACCTACGAGCAGTACTTC.

This chain uses TRBV9 with TRBJ2-5; TRBD2 is a possible D gene (6 bases). The V and J ends lost 7 bases and 0 bases respectively, with 13 bases between them. The CDR3 contains 14 residues. The germline gives CDR1 SGDLS, CDR2 YYNGEE. CDR3 in amino acids: CASSSALYQETQYF. The CDR3 region has the DNA TGTGCCAGCTCTAGCGCCTTGTACCAAGAGACCCAGTACTTC. Filled out from reference TRBV9 and TRBJ2-5, the complete variable domain reads DSGVTQTPKHLITATGQRVTLRCSPRSGDLSVYWYQQSLDQGLQFLIQYYNGEERAKGNILERFSAQQFPDLHSELNLSSLELGDSALYFCASSSALYQETQYFGPGTRLLVL.

This clone was seen just once. Other DNA sequences in the sample encode the same CDR3. The chain is built from TRBV7-9 and TRBJ2-1; D remains unclear. The CDR3 is made up of 13 amino acids. Germline V gene sequence: CDR1 SEHNR, CDR2 FQNEAQ (reference sequence). The V gene lost 4 bases and the J gene lost 1 base, with 5 bases spanning the gap. The CDR3 nucleotides are TGTGCCAGCAGCTGGGGTTCCTACAATGAGCAGTTCTTC. It specifies CASSWGSYNEQFF.

This clone is a singleton in its sample. This rearrangement joins TRBV5-8 to TRBJ2-7; the D gene is possibly TRBD2 (5 bases). The CDR3 loop spans 12 amino acids. V was shortened by 3 bases and J by 5 bases, with 9 bases between the two germline ends. In germline, CDR1 is SGHTS, CDR2 YDEGEE. The DNA for the CDR3 is TGTGCCAGCAGCTCCGGGGTTGACGAGCAGTACTTC. It specifies CASSSGVDEQYF.

This chain links TRBV5-6 with TRBJ2-1; TRBD2 matches at 14 bases. CDR1 is SGHDT, CDR2 YYEEEE, per germline. Trimming cost V 0 bases and J 8 bases; bases outside gene matches: 4. This CDR3 spans 16 amino acids. The CDR3 reads CASSLAGTSGGYEQFF. The CDR3 coding sequence is TGTGCCAGCAGCTTGGCGGGGACTAGCGGGGGCTATGAGCAGTTCTTC.

The chain carries TRBV18 and TRBJ2-1, with 7 positions matching TRBD1. Germline CDR1 is KGHSH and CDR2 is LQKENI. This CDR3 has 15 amino acids. V lost 3 bases, J lost 4 bases, and 6 bases stayed unmatched. CDR3 in DNA: TGTGCCAGCTCACCCGACTGGACAGGATACAATGAGCAGTTCTTC. Protein: CASSPDWTGYNEQFF.

The J gene is TRBJ1-5, the V gene TRBV27; 7 positions agree with TRBD1. The CDR3 totals 16 residues. Germline CDR1 and CDR2: MNHEY and SMNVEV (reference sequence). Unmatched junction bases numbered 17, after V lost 4 bases and J lost 11 bases. CDR3 amino acids: CASSWGGTDLIGSQHF. CDR3 bases: TGTGCCAGCAGTTGGGGGGGGACAGACCTTATCGGGTCCCAGCATTTT.

As concerns this clone: The same CDR3 arises from other DNA sequences in this sample as well. This chain connects TRBV28 to TRBJ1-4; D is unclear. This CDR3 has 13 amino acids. CDR1 is MDHEN and CDR2 is SYDVKM in the germline V gene. The germline V and J ends were trimmed by 3 bases and 5 bases, with 7 bases remaining between them. The CDR3 coding sequence is TGTGCCAGCAGTTTTCGTCTCAATGAAAAACTGTTTTTT. Amino acids: CASSFRLNEKLFF.

The chain links TRBV6-6 to TRBJ1-5; a weak D match, TRBD1 (5 bases). The CDR3 loop spans 15 amino acids. Trimming stripped 5 bases from V and 6 bases from J, with 17 bases between. Germline V gene lookup returns CDR1 MNHNY and CDR2 SVGAGI (reference sequence). In DNA, the CDR3 is TGTGCCAGCAGTGGGGACTGGGTGGGAGTTCAGCCCCAGCATTTT. Residues: CASSGDWVGVQPQHF.

The sample holds one count of this clone. The CDR3 coding sequence is TGTGCCAGCAGCTTAGGGTCCCCGGGACTAGCGGGTCGCGGGCAGTTCTTC. Its translation: CASSLGSPGLAGRGQFF. The chain employs TRBV7-9 and TRBJ2-1; 12 positions agree with TRBD2. V gave up 1 base and J gave up 12 bases; unmatched junction bases: 13. Germline values: CDR1 SEHNR, CDR2 FQNEAQ (reference sequence). The CDR3 runs 17 residues.

This chain uses TRBV5-1 with TRBJ2-7, with D maybe TRBD1 (5 bases). The CDR3 length is 13 residues. Germline V gene data show CDR1 as SGHRS and CDR2 as YFSETQ. V was cut by 3 bases and J by 3 bases, with 10 bases left in between. Written as DNA, the CDR3 is TGCGCCAGCAGCTCCGACAGCCACTACGAGCAGTACTTC. It is translated as CASSSDSHYEQYF. Full variable domain (rest looked up from reference TRBV5-1 and TRBJ2-7): KAGVTQTPRYLIKTRGQQVTLSCSPISGHRSVSWYQQTPGQGLQFLFEYFSETQRNKGNFPGRFSGRQFSNSRSEMNVSTLELGDSALYLCASSSDSHYEQYFGPGTRLTVT.

The chain is built from TRBV9 and TRBJ1-2, with D possibly being TRBD1 (6 bases). The CDR3 totals 19 residues. The V gene lost 2 bases and the J gene lost 8 bases, with 31 bases spanning the gap. In germline, CDR1 is SGDLS, CDR2 YYNGEE. The CDR3 here is CASSVSRKVRDTRAEGYTF. CDR3 bases: TGTGCCAGCAGCGTTAGTAGAAAGGTTCGGGACACCAGGGCCGAGGGCTACACCTTC.

The V and J genes are TRBV13 and TRBJ2-5; maybe TRBD1 (5 bases). The J call may be faulty, since TRBJ2-7 better matches the DNA end. The CDR3 runs to 13 residues. Germline V gives CDR1 PRHDT, CDR2 FYEKMQ (reference sequence). CDR3 in DNA: TGTGCCAGCAGCGAACGACAGTCCTACGAGCAGTACTTC. Translated: CASSERQSYEQYF.

The chain joins TRBV10-1 to TRBJ2-7; no clear D gene. The ends were cut back, 8 bases at V and 0 bases at J, with 11 bases in the middle. Germline-derived CDR1 and CDR2 are WNHNN and SYGVQD (reference sequence). The CDR3 consists of 13 residues. CDR3 sequence: CASSPGSSYEQYF. The CDR3 DNA follows: TGCGCCAGCTCCCCTGGCAGCTCCTACGAGCAGTACTTC.

The CDR3 region has the DNA TGTGCCTGGAGCCAGGAAGGGACCCAGTACTTC. Translated: CAWSQEGTQYF. The rearrangement uses TRBV30 and TRBJ2-5; D not resolved. With 3 bases removed from V and 7 bases from J, the gap between germline ends came to 9 bases. This CDR3 region has 11 residues. CDR1 and CDR2 (germline): GTSNPN, SVGIG (reference sequence).

CDR3 in amino acids: CASSYGQFNTGELFF. The DNA of the CDR3 is TGTGCCAGCAGTTACGGGCAGTTTAACACCGGGGAGCTGTTTTTT. The V and J genes are TRBV6-5 and TRBJ2-2; D not certain. Germline CDR1 MNHEY, CDR2 SVGAGI. The CDR3 contains 15 residues. Trimming removed 2 bases from V and 2 bases from J, with 9 bases in between.

J is TRBJ2-7 and V is TRBV11-3, with 9 bases fitting TRBD2. CDR3 length: 16 amino acids. J gave up 2 bases and V 0 bases, and 5 bases lay outside the gene matches. In germline, CDR1 is SGHNT, CDR2 YENEEA. In DNA, the CDR3 is TGTGCCAGCAGCTTAGAGGTAGCGGGGGACACCTACGAGCAGTACTTC. Its translation: CASSLEVAGDTYEQYF.

The chain combines TRBV7-2 with TRBJ2-3; D is perhaps TRBD2 (6 bases). This CDR3 region has 15 residues. The V gene lost 5 bases and the J gene lost 1 base, with 13 bases spanning the gap. Germline CDR1 SGHTA, CDR2 FQGNSA. Here the CDR3 reads CASSGSGWGTDTQYF. In DNA, the CDR3 is TGTGCCAGCAGCGGTAGCGGATGGGGCACAGATACGCAGTATTTT.

V usage is TRBV10-3 and J usage is TRBJ2-1; 9 nucleotides line up with TRBD2. Losses at the gene ends were 2 bases for V and 5 bases for J; bases not matched to a gene: 10. The CDR3 loop spans 17 amino acids. Per the germline V gene, CDR1 is ENHRY and CDR2 is SYGVKD. The DNA for the CDR3 is TGTGCCATCAGTGAGGTGGCGGGGGGGTATTTAAACAATGAGCAGTTCTTC. Encoded protein: CAISEVAGGYLNNEQFF.

This sequence joins TRBV5-1 and TRBJ2-1; unclear D gene. This CDR3 comprises 11 residues. Trimming left V 2 bases short and J 7 bases short, with 4 bases between. Looked up from germline, CDR1 is SGHRS and CDR2 is YFSETQ. CDR3 DNA sequence: TGCGCCAGCAGCTTTGAAAATGAGCAGTTCTTC. Translating it yields CASSFENEQFF. Full variable domain (outside the CDR3, taken from reference TRBV5-1 and TRBJ2-1): KAGVTQTPRYLIKTRGQQVTLSCSPISGHRSVSWYQQTPGQGLQFLFEYFSETQRNKGNFPGRFSGRQFSNSRSEMNVSTLELGDSALYLCASSFENEQFFGPGTRLTVL.